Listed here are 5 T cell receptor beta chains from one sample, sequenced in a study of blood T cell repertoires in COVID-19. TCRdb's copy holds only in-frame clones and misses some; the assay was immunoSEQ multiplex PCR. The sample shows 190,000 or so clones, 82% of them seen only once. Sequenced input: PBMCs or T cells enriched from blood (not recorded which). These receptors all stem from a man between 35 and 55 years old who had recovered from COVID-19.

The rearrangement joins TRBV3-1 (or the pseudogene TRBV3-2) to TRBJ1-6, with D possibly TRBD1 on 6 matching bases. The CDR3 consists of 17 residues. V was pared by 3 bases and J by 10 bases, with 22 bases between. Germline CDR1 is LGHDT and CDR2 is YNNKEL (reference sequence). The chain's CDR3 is CASSQGRSVLRGSPLHF. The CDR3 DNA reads TGTGCCAGCAGCCAGGGGCGTTCCGTACTGAGGGGGTCACCCCTCCACTTT.

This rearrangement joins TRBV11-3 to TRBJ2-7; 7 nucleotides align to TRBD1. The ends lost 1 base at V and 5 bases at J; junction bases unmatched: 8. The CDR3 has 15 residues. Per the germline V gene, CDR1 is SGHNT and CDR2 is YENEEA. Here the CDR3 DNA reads TGTGCCAGCAGCTTAGCCCCGGGACAGATCGACGAGCAGTACTTC. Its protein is CASSLAPGQIDEQYF.

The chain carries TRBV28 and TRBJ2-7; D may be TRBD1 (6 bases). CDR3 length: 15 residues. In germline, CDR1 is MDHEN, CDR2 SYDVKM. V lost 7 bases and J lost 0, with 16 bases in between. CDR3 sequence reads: CASTTTGLSSYEQYF. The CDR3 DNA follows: TGTGCCAGCACTACAACAGGGCTGAGCTCCTACGAGCAGTACTTC.

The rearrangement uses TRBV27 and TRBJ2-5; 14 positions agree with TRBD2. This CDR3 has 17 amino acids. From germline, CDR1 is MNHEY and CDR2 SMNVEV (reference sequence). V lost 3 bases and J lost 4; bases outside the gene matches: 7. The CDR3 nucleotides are TGTGCCAGCAGTTTTGTGGGACTAGCGGGAGCCATAGAGACCCAGTACTTC. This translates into CASSFVGLAGAIETQYF.

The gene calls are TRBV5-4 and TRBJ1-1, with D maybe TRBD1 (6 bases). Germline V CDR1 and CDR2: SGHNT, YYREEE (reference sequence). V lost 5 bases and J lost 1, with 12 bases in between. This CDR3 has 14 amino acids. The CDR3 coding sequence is TGTGCCAGCAGGCGACAGGAGCGGAACACTGAAGCTTTCTTT. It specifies CASRRQERNTEAFF.